This passage covers 21 T cell receptor beta chains from one sample sequenced in a study of T cell changes during pregnancy in multiple sclerosis. Method: immunoSEQ multiplex PCR; TCRdb's copy keeps in-frame clones and lacks some. The sample comprises about 40,000 clones, about 92% of which are singletons, and approximately 8.3% rests with the top ten. The source material was CD8+ T cells from peripheral blood mononuclear cells, sampled in the third trimester of pregnancy. The receptors derive from a female donor with multiple sclerosis, enrolled in a pregnancy study.

This rearrangement joins TRBV7-9 to TRBJ2-2, with D perhaps TRBD2 (5 bases). The germline V gene has CDR1 SEHNR and CDR2 FQNEAQ (reference sequence). The CDR3 length is 14 residues. V dropped 5 bases and J dropped 5 bases, with 12 bases sitting between them. The CDR3 DNA sequence: TGTGCCAGCAGCCATCCCCCGGGAACCGGGGAGCTGTTTTTT. Its translation is CASSHPPGTGELFF.

The chain uses TRBV27 and TRBJ1-1, with 8 nucleotides matching TRBD1. V dropped 5 bases and J dropped 4; count of bases not matched to a gene: 9. Germline values: CDR1 MNHEY, CDR2 SMNVEV (reference sequence). This CDR3 has 15 residues. CDR3 bases: TGTGCCAGCAGTACCGGACAGGGCAGGAGCACTGAAGCTTTCTTT. Residues: CASSTGQGRSTEAFF.

The rearrangement links TRBV7-8 to TRBJ2-7, with TRBD1 as a possible D gene (6 bases). The CDR3 extends over 15 amino acids. Germline-derived CDR1 and CDR2 are SGHVS and FQNEAQ. Between the trimmed V and J ends, which lost 1 base and 2 bases, there was a span of 12 bases. CDR3 in amino acids: CASSLVPGHTYEQYF. The CDR3 DNA reads TGTGCCAGCAGCTTAGTACCGGGACATACCTACGAGCAGTACTTC.

This clone was found once. The chain's CDR3 is CASSPRTSGQPNEQFF. The CDR3 region has the DNA TGTGCCAGCAGCCCCCGTACTAGCGGACAACCCAATGAGCAGTTCTTC. The V and J genes are TRBV11-2 and TRBJ2-1; TRBD2 agrees at 8 bases. V was clipped by 5 bases and J by 6 bases; unmatched bases: 12. Germline assignment: CDR1 SGHAT and CDR2 FQNNGV. The CDR3 contains 16 residues. Full variable domain (missing parts from reference TRBV11-2 and TRBJ2-1): EAGVAQSPRYKIIEKRQSVAFWCNPISGHATLYWYQQILGQGPKLLIQFQNNGVVDDSQLPKDRFSAERLKGVDSTLKIQPAKLEDSAVYLCASSPRTSGQPNEQFFGPGTRLTVL.

The J gene is TRBJ2-5, the V gene TRBV5-1; the match to TRBD2 covers 12 bases. With 4 bases clipped from V and 5 bases from J, the junction kept 6 bases outside the gene matches. The CDR3 runs to 15 residues. CDR1 and CDR2 from the germline V gene are SGHRS and YFSETQ. CDR3 sequence (DNA): TGCGCCAGCAGCCTGACTAGCGGGGGCGGGGAGACCCAGTACTTC. Its translation is CASSLTSGGGETQYF.

The chain links TRBV6-5 to TRBJ2-5; maybe TRBD1 (6 bases). Germline-derived CDR1 and CDR2 are MNHEY and SVGAGI. Trimming removed 8 bases at V and 4 bases at J, with 11 bases between. This CDR3 spans 12 amino acids. CDR3 bases: TGTGCCAGCCGGACAGTTGGAGAGACCCAGTACTTC. Translated, it gives CASRTVGETQYF.

The chain employs TRBV6-4 and TRBJ2-1; D might be TRBD2 (6 bases). CDR1 is MRHNA, CDR2 SNTAGT, per germline. Trimming left V 6 bases short and J 3 bases short, with 15 bases between. This CDR3 has 15 residues. DNA of the CDR3: TGTGCCAGCAGCCCCCGGGGACTTCACTACAATGAGCAGTTCTTC. Its translation is CASSPRGLHYNEQFF.

The chain combines TRBV19 with TRBJ1-6, with D unresolved. This CDR3 has 12 amino acids. The ends were cut back, 5 bases at V and 9 bases at J, with 8 bases in the middle. Germline-derived CDR1 and CDR2 are LNHDA and SQIVND (reference sequence). The CDR3 protein is CASSSGSSPLHF. CDR3 DNA sequence: TGTGCCAGTAGTTCGGGATCTTCACCCCTCCACTTT.

The chain is built from TRBV5-6 and TRBJ2-1, with a possible D match to TRBD2 (5 bases). CDR3 length: 12 amino acids. Per germline, CDR1 SGHDT and CDR2 YYEEEE. V was pared by 5 bases and J by 7 bases, with 10 bases between. The CDR3 region has the DNA TGTGCCAGCAGTCCGGGGTTTAATGAGCAGTTCTTC. Amino acid sequence: CASSPGFNEQFF.

The rearrangement joins TRBV18 to TRBJ1-3; TRBD1 might be the D (5 bases). The CDR3 sequence is 13 residues long. The V and J ends lost 6 bases and 6 bases respectively, with 12 bases between them. Germline V gene sequence: CDR1 KGHSH, CDR2 LQKENI. The CDR3 protein is CASSGATENTIYF. The CDR3 region has the DNA TGTGCCAGCTCTGGGGCCACGGAAAACACCATATATTTT.

This clone is deemed medium-sized. The rearrangement uses TRBV21-1 and TRBJ2-7; the table's D call TRBD1 went unverified against the DNA. TRBV21-1 is assigned pseudogene status. This CDR3 region has 15 residues. Here the CDR3 reads CASSDDRDASYEQYF. The CDR3 DNA is TGTGCCAGCAGCGACGACAGGGATGCCTCCTACGAGCAGTACTTC.

V usage is TRBV18 and J usage is TRBJ1-3, with D uncertain. V dropped 3 bases and J dropped 1 base, with 13 bases sitting between them. The CDR3 sequence is 16 residues long. Germline assignment: CDR1 KGHSH and CDR2 LQKENI. CDR3 coding DNA: TGTGCCAGCTCACCCGAACAACCGGGGTCTGGAAACACCATATATTTT. It yields the protein CASSPEQPGSGNTIYF. The variable domain in full, with the rest retrieved from reference TRBV18 and TRBJ1-3, is NAGVMQNPRHLVRRRGQEARLRCSPMKGHSHVYWYRQLPEEGLKFMVYLQKENIIDESGMPKERFSAEFPKEGPSILRIQQVVRGDSAAYFCASSPEQPGSGNTIYFGEGSWLTVV.

The CDR3 loop reads CATSRANPYEQFF. As DNA, the CDR3 is TGTGCCACCAGCAGAGCGAACCCCTACGAGCAGTTCTTC. The V and J genes are TRBV15 and TRBJ2-1; no clear D. V lost 1 base and J 10 bases, leaving 11 bases between the germline ends. The CDR3 spans 13 residues. Germline V gene lookup returns CDR1 LNHNV and CDR2 YYDKDF (reference sequence). The whole variable domain, remainder taken from reference TRBV15 and TRBJ2-1, is DAMVIQNPRYQVTQFGKPVTLSCSQTLNHNVMYWYQQKSSQAPKLLFHYYDKDFNNEADTPDNFQSRRPNTSFCFLDIRSPGLGDTAMYLCATSRANPYEQFFGPGTRLTVL.

V and J are TRBV30 and TRBJ1-6; no clear D. V was cut by 1 base and J by 6 bases, with 4 bases left in between. This CDR3 has 12 residues. Germline loops: CDR1 GTSNPN, CDR2 SVGIG (reference sequence). CDR3 residues: CAWSGVNSPLHF. The CDR3 DNA follows: TGTGCCTGGAGTGGAGTTAATTCACCCCTCCACTTT.

The chain couples TRBV7-9 to TRBJ1-3, with 8 nucleotides matching TRBD1. The CDR3 is 19 amino acids. Trimming at V came to 4 bases and at J to 2 bases, leaving 16 bases not matched to a gene. Germline V gives CDR1 SEHNR, CDR2 FQNEAQ (reference sequence). The CDR3 sequence: CASSSPRTGKGSTGNTIYF. In DNA, the CDR3 is TGTGCCAGCAGCTCCCCACGGACAGGGAAAGGTTCGACTGGAAACACCATATATTTT.

The chain joins TRBV19 to TRBJ2-7; 7 nucleotides align to TRBD1. The V segment lost 4 bases and the J segment 3 bases; nucleotides outside the gene matches: 9. CDR3 length equals 15 residues. Germline loops: CDR1 LNHDA, CDR2 SQIVND (reference sequence). The CDR3 DNA is TGTGCCAGTAGTAATTCCCGGGACAGTTTCTACGAGCAGTACTTC. It codes for CASSNSRDSFYEQYF.

The chain's CDR3 is CASSLVYRGLNEQYF. For the CDR3, the DNA is TGTGCCAGCAGTCTCGTCTACAGGGGCCTGAACGAGCAGTACTTC. The chain employs TRBV6-5 and TRBJ2-7, with 7 bases aligning to TRBD1. The CDR3 is 15 residues long. After removal of 5 bases from V and 5 bases from J, the junction contained 12 bases not matched to a gene. CDR1 is MNHEY and CDR2 is SVGAGI in the germline V gene.

This chain links TRBV15 with TRBJ2-7; no firm D call. The CDR3 has 15 residues. The germline V gene has CDR1 LNHNV and CDR2 YYDKDF (reference sequence). V lost 0 bases and J 5 bases, leaving 14 bases between the germline ends. In nucleotides, the CDR3 is TGTGCCACCAGCAGAGATCTGGGCAGGTTGCACGAGCAGTACTTC. Protein sequence: CATSRDLGRLHEQYF. The entire variable domain, with the rest obtained from reference TRBV15 and TRBJ2-7, is as follows: DAMVIQNPRYQVTQFGKPVTLSCSQTLNHNVMYWYQQKSSQAPKLLFHYYDKDFNNEADTPDNFQSRRPNTSFCFLDIRSPGLGDTAMYLCATSRDLGRLHEQYFGPGTRLTVT.

In nucleotides, the CDR3 is TGTGCCAGTAGTATGGGCACCTTTGCCTCCTACGAGCAGTACTTC. Amino acids: CASSMGTFASYEQYF. The chain uses TRBV19 and TRBJ2-7; D is ambiguous. Deletions cut 3 bases from V and 0 bases from J, with 12 bases between. Germline V gives CDR1 LNHDA, CDR2 SQIVND (reference sequence). The CDR3 is 15 amino acids.

The rearrangement joins TRBV11-2 to TRBJ2-2; 7 bases map to TRBD1. CDR3 length: 15 residues. J was trimmed by 3 bases and V by 2 bases; bases with no gene match: 3. CDR1 and CDR2 (germline): SGHAT, FQNNGV. Here the CDR3 DNA reads TGTGCCAGCAGCTTATACAGGGGCGACACCGGGGAGCTGTTTTTT. Translating it yields CASSLYRGDTGELFF.

The chain has TRBV27 and TRBJ2-3; D is ambiguous. Germline CDR1 and CDR2: MNHEY and SMNVEV (reference sequence). Trimming shortened V by 3 bases and J by 5 bases, and 3 bases separated the two germline ends. This CDR3 is 11 amino acids long. This chain's CDR3 is CASSFRDTQYF. The CDR3 bases are TGTGCCAGCAGTTTTAGAGATACGCAGTATTTT.